In this sample, the clone carrying this T cell receptor beta chain turned up once. Its antigen is not identified. The germline V gene has CDR1 MGHDK and CDR2 SYGVNS. The CDR3 is made up of 15 amino acids. Trimming cost V 2 bases and J 4 bases, with 14 bases left between them. The entry originates in a study of T-cell memory formation after mild COVID-19. Points from the study as a whole: Most CD4+ clones that shrank were in CM and EM, while CD8+ ones turned up in EMRA. SARS-CoV-2 specificity was not confirmed for second-wave clones peaking on day 37. Whereas later expanders leaned CD4+, clones contracting day 15 to 85 showed a balanced CD4/CD8 makeup.

5'RACE with constant-segment primers yielded barcoded, UMI-tagged TCR alpha and TCR beta cDNA libraries. TCRdb redid the calling of the 5' RACE reads with MiXCR, one entry per CDR3 protein. Counted here are hundreds of thousands of distinct CDR3 sequences, approximately 15% occurring once; the ten biggest clones make up 8.1%. The source of this sequence is an adult woman who had mild COVID-19 (a few samples of this study predate the infection). Cell type and time point are not known. Sequencing was carried out using PBMCs or a T cell subset sorted from them (not recorded which). The V call is TRBV25-1, the J call TRBJ1-1; D is uncertain. The DNA for the CDR3 is TGTGCCAGCAGTGAAACCCCGGTTGTTGGCACTGAAGCTTTCTTT. This translates into CASSETPVVGTEAFF.